What follows are 28 T cell receptor beta chains derived from one specimen sequenced in a study of blood T cell repertoires in COVID-19. Libraries were prepared by immunoSEQ multiplex PCR; TCRdb keeps only in-frame clonotypes and omits some of them. There are around 180,000 clones in the sample; 88% occur only once, and roughly 24% lies in the top ten. Material: peripheral blood. These receptors all stem from a man between 60 and 70 years old with acute or convalescent COVID-19.

This chain connects TRBV5-1 to TRBJ2-7; 10 bases are a match to TRBD1. The CDR3 covers 14 residues. With 7 bases clipped from V and 5 bases from J, the junction kept 9 bases outside the gene matches. The germline V gene has CDR1 SGHRS and CDR2 YFSETQ. CDR3 sequence reads: CASQGGTGVHEQYF. The CDR3 DNA follows: TGCGCCAGCCAGGGCGGGACAGGGGTCCACGAGCAGTACTTC.

V gene TRBV27 combines with J gene TRBJ1-1; no reliable D call. The V gene lost 3 bases and the J gene lost 4 bases, with 9 bases spanning the gap. This CDR3 is built from 13 residues. Germline V lookup: CDR1 MNHEY, CDR2 SMNVEV (reference sequence). In nucleotides, the CDR3 is TGTGCCAGCAGTTTCAGCGGAACCACTGAAGCTTTCTTT. Translated, it gives CASSFSGTTEAFF.

The sample holds a few counts of this clone. The chain is built from TRBV19 and TRBJ1-1; D possibly corresponds to TRBD1 (6 bases). CDR1 and CDR2 (germline): LNHDA, SQIVND (reference sequence). V was pared by 4 bases and J by 7 bases, with 13 bases between. CDR3 length: 13 residues. The DNA of the CDR3 is TGTGCCAGTAGTAGGTCGGGACACTTTGAAGCTTTCTTT. It codes for CASSRSGHFEAFF.

The CDR3 spells CASSLDGTGSGYTF. The CDR3 DNA reads as TGCGCCAGCAGCTTGGACGGGACAGGGTCTGGCTACACCTTC. This chain connects TRBV5-1 to TRBJ1-2; 9 nucleotides line up with TRBD1. Losses at the gene ends were 0 bases for V and 7 bases for J; bases not matched to a gene: 4. Per the germline V gene, CDR1 is SGHRS and CDR2 is YFSETQ. The CDR3 is 14 amino acids.

The chain couples TRBV5-4 to TRBJ2-7, with TRBD2 identical over 7 bases. The CDR3 consists of 14 residues. V was pared by 1 base and J by 2 bases, with 3 bases of the junction left unmatched. Germline CDR1 is SGHNT and CDR2 is YYREEE (reference sequence). CDR3 amino acids: CASSLWGGPYEQYV. The CDR3 DNA reads as TGTGCCAGCAGCTTGTGGGGGGGACCCTACGAGCAGTACGTC.

The CDR3 loop reads CASGLVRWGQGSSGNTIYF. The DNA of the CDR3 is TGTGCTAGTGGTTTGGTACGTTGGGGACAGGGGAGCTCTGGAAACACCATATATTTT. The chain carries TRBV12-5 and TRBJ1-3; 10 positions match TRBD1. V lost 0 bases to trimming and J lost 0 bases; unmatched junction nucleotides: 8. Germline loops: CDR1 LGHNT, CDR2 FRNRAP. The CDR3 is 19 residues long.

This clone was counted a single time. The chain joins TRBV30 to TRBJ1-6, with 8 bases lining up with TRBD1. This CDR3 is built from 16 residues. From germline, CDR1 is GTSNPN and CDR2 SVGIG (reference sequence). V was clipped by 2 bases and J by 14 bases; unmatched bases: 17. CDR3: CAWSPSTGQAIQALHF. CDR3 nucleotides: TGTGCCTGGAGTCCATCCACGGGACAGGCTATTCAAGCCCTCCACTTT. The full variable domain, in which reference TRBV30 and TRBJ1-6 provide the parts outside the CDR3, is SQTIHQWPATLVQPVGSPLSLECTVEGTSNPNLYWYRQAAGRGLQLLFYSVGIGQISSEVPQNLSASRPQDRQFILSSKKLLLSDSGFYLCAWSPSTGQAIQALHFGNGTRLTVT.

The chain links TRBV19 to TRBJ2-3, with a tentative D call TRBD2 (7 bases). The CDR3 is 18 amino acids. From germline, CDR1 is LNHDA and CDR2 SQIVND (reference sequence). V shed 4 bases and J shed 3 bases, with 23 bases lying between them. CDR3 amino acids: CASSRRSGGGGLTDTQYF. In DNA, the CDR3 is TGTGCCAGTAGTAGAAGATCAGGAGGGGGGGGCTTAACAGATACGCAGTATTTT.

The chain employs TRBV5-8 and TRBJ1-5; possibly TRBD1 for D (5 bases). CDR3 length: 16 amino acids. Germline lookup yields CDR1 SGHTS and CDR2 YDEGEE. V lost 0 bases, J lost 0 bases, and 10 bases lay in between. The CDR3 loop is CASSLGGGGSNQPQHF. Written as DNA, the CDR3 is TGTGCCAGCAGCTTGGGGGGCGGGGGTAGCAATCAGCCCCAGCATTTT.

The rearrangement links TRBV11-2 to TRBJ1-1, with a tentative D call TRBD1 (6 bases). V was pared by 0 bases and J by 4 bases, with 12 bases between. The CDR3 totals 15 residues. CDR1 is SGHAT, CDR2 FQNNGV, per germline. CDR3 loop: CASSLDRLGGTEAFF. CDR3 coding DNA: TGTGCCAGCAGCTTAGATCGGCTAGGGGGCACTGAAGCTTTCTTT.

The J gene is TRBJ1-5, the V gene TRBV18, with 7 bases lining up with TRBD1. The CDR3 sequence is 15 residues long. Germline CDR1 is KGHSH and CDR2 is LQKENI. With 8 bases clipped from V and 0 bases from J, the junction kept 7 bases outside the gene matches. CDR3 sequence (DNA): TGTGCCAGCCTTGGACAGGCGGATAGCAATCAGCCCCAGCATTTT. It is translated as CASLGQADSNQPQHF.

The rearrangement links TRBV25-1 to TRBJ2-5; 11 bases line up with TRBD2. The ends lost 1 base at V and 1 base at J; junction bases unmatched: 8. Looked up from germline, CDR1 is MGHDK and CDR2 is SYGVNS. This CDR3 spans 18 amino acids. The CDR3 region has the DNA TGTGCCAGCAGTGAATCCATTCTAGCGGGAGGATTCCAAGAGACCCAGTACTTC. It encodes CASSESILAGGFQETQYF.

The genes are TRBV6-5 and TRBJ2-1, with 11 bases that match TRBD2. Per the germline V gene, CDR1 is MNHEY and CDR2 is SVGAGI. V trimming: 10 bases; J trimming: 3 bases; junction bases outside the gene matches: 8. The CDR3 is made up of 15 amino acids. CDR3 region: CATLSGGANYNEQFF. The CDR3, as DNA: TGTGCCACCCTTAGCGGGGGGGCCAACTACAATGAGCAGTTCTTC.

The genes are TRBV18 and TRBJ1-2, with D possibly matching TRBD1 (5 bases). Germline-derived CDR1 and CDR2 are KGHSH and LQKENI. Trimming took off 5 bases at V and 4 bases at J, with 17 bases between the two ends. This CDR3 is built from 15 residues. The CDR3, as DNA: TGTGCCAGCTCATCAGGGTCCCAGGGCCCCTATGGCTACACCTTC. This encodes CASSSGSQGPYGYTF.

This clone was seen once. The J gene is TRBJ1-1, the V gene TRBV6-2 or TRBV6-3; 9 bases line up with TRBD1. The CDR3 loop spans 16 amino acids. V gave up 6 bases and J gave up 6 bases; unmatched junction bases: 14. Germline loops: CDR1 MNHEY, CDR2 SVGEGT. CDR3 nucleotide sequence: TGTGCCAGCAGCCGAGCCTGGACAGGGGAGATTTCTGAAGCTTTCTTT. Protein sequence: CASSRAWTGEISEAFF.

CDR3 nucleotide sequence: TGTGCCACCAGCATTCTCCTTAGCGGGGAAGAGACCCAGTACTTC. Its protein product is CATSILLSGEETQYF. V gene TRBV15 combines with J gene TRBJ2-5; 8 nucleotides line up with TRBD2. Per the germline V gene, CDR1 is LNHNV and CDR2 is YYDKDF (reference sequence). This CDR3 region has 15 residues. V lost 4 bases, J lost 3 bases, and 7 bases stayed unmatched.

The chain joins TRBV11-3 to TRBJ2-5, with D perhaps matching TRBD1 (6 bases). The V gene lost 6 bases and the J gene lost 5 bases, with 16 bases spanning the gap. The CDR3 is made up of 14 amino acids. Germline loops: CDR1 SGHNT, CDR2 YENEEA. Here the CDR3 reads CASRTTQGSETQYF. The CDR3 DNA reads as TGTGCCAGCAGGACAACACAGGGATCGGAGACCCAGTACTTC.

J is TRBJ1-3 and V is TRBV6-6, with D tentatively TRBD1 (6 bases). Germline loops: CDR1 MNHNY, CDR2 SVGAGI (reference sequence). Trimming shortened V by 6 bases and J by 2 bases, and 14 bases separated the two germline ends. The CDR3 loop spans 15 amino acids. CDR3 nucleotide sequence: TGTGCCAGCAGCCGACAGGAAGGCCCTGGAAACACCATATATTTT. Amino acid sequence: CASSRQEGPGNTIYF.

V usage is TRBV9 and J usage is TRBJ2-3, with 9 bases identical to TRBD2. Germline V lookup: CDR1 SGDLS, CDR2 YYNGEE. The V segment lost 3 bases and the J segment 5 bases; nucleotides outside the gene matches: 7. The CDR3 is 15 amino acids. CDR3 in DNA: TGTGCCAGCAGCGCGAGCGGGGGGCAGGTAGATACGCAGTATTTT. Protein: CASSASGGQVDTQYF.

The chain has TRBV5-1 and TRBJ1-1, with TRBD1 matching over 8 bases. Losses at the gene ends were 4 bases for V and 2 bases for J; bases not matched to a gene: 7. CDR1 is SGHRS, CDR2 YFSETQ, per germline. There are 15 residues in the CDR3. The DNA for the CDR3 is TGCGCCAGCAGCCCTGGGACAGGATCTAACACTGAAGCTTTCTTT. Encoded protein: CASSPGTGSNTEAFF.

The chain is built from TRBV30 and TRBJ2-1, with TRBD2 matching over 15 bases. This CDR3 contains 15 residues. Looked up from germline, CDR1 is GTSNPN and CDR2 is SVGIG (reference sequence). J was trimmed by 10 bases and V by 5 bases; bases with no gene match: 9. CDR3 nucleotide sequence: TGTGCCTGGTCCCACGGACTAGCGGGGGGGAAGGAGCAGTTCTTC. As protein: CAWSHGLAGGKEQFF.

The rearrangement links TRBV11-2 to TRBJ2-2; 9 nucleotides agree with TRBD2. From germline, CDR1 is SGHAT and CDR2 FQNNGV. Trimming at V came to 0 bases and at J to 4 bases, leaving 3 bases not matched to a gene. The CDR3 has 16 residues. DNA of the CDR3: TGTGCCAGCAGCTTAGATCATAGCGGGGGCACCGGGGAGCTGTTTTTT. Its protein product is CASSLDHSGGTGELFF.

This chain connects TRBV19 to TRBJ2-1, with 7 bases lining up with TRBD2. V shed 3 bases, J shed 4 bases, and the junction held 6 bases outside the gene matches. The CDR3 covers 15 residues. Germline V gene lookup returns CDR1 LNHDA and CDR2 SQIVND (reference sequence). This CDR3 is CASSMEAGVYNEQFF. DNA of the CDR3: TGTGCCAGTAGTATGGAGGCGGGAGTTTACAATGAGCAGTTCTTC.

The rearrangement links TRBV12-3 or TRBV12-4 to TRBJ1-1; 7 bases are a match to TRBD1. The ends lost 6 bases at V and 8 bases at J; junction bases unmatched: 9. The CDR3 totals 13 residues. CDR3 amino acids: CASREQGLMEAFF. CDR3 coding DNA: TGTGCCAGCAGGGAACAGGGGCTCATGGAAGCTTTCTTT.

The chain employs TRBV4-1 and TRBJ1-4; perhaps TRBD1 as D (6 bases). The CDR3 is 17 amino acids. V gave up 1 base and J gave up 7 bases, with 19 bases separating them. Germline V gives CDR1 MGHRA, CDR2 YSYEKL. The CDR3 loop reads CASSQGQDRRVSEKLFF. Written as DNA, the CDR3 is TGCGCCAGCAGCCAAGGGCAGGACAGAAGGGTTAGTGAAAAACTGTTTTTT.

The genes are TRBV7-2 and TRBJ2-5, with D maybe TRBD2 (6 bases). The CDR3 length is 14 residues. Germline values: CDR1 SGHTA, CDR2 FQGNSA. Trimming removed 5 bases from V and 13 bases from J, with 23 bases in between. The CDR3 sequence: CASSRDSLTERWYF. The CDR3 DNA is TGTGCCAGCAGCCGGGACTCCCTGACCGAAAGATGGTACTTC.

This clone was recorded a few times. J is TRBJ1-2 and V is TRBV27, with D maybe TRBD1 (6 bases). Trimming took off 4 bases at V and 1 base at J, with 7 bases between the two ends. This CDR3 comprises 13 residues. Germline CDR1 is MNHEY and CDR2 is SMNVEV (reference sequence). CDR3 nucleotide sequence: TGTGCCAGCAGTTCAGGGGATAACTATGGCTACACCTTC. Its protein is CASSSGDNYGYTF.

In its sample, this clone was seen once. In DNA form, the CDR3 reads TGTGCCAGCAGTGAACTCGGACAGGGAGGCTACGAGCAGTACGTC. It specifies CASSELGQGGYEQYV. The chain combines TRBV6-1 with TRBJ2-7; 8 positions agree with TRBD1. This CDR3 has 15 residues. Germline trimming cut 2 bases from V and 3 bases from J; bases unmatched to any gene: 6. CDR1 MNHNS and CDR2 SASEGT come from the germline V gene.